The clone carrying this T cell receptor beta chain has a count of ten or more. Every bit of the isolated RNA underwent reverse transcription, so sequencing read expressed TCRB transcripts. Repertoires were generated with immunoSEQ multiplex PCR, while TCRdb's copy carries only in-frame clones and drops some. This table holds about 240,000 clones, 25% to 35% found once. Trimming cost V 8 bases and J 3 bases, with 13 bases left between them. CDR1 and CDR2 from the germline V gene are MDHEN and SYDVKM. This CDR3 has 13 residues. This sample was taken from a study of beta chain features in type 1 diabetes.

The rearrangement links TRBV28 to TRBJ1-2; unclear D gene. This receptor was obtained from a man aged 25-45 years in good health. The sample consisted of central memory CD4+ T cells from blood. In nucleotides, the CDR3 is TGTGCCAGCCTTAGGGCGGAACACTATGGCTACACCTTC. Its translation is CASLRAEHYGYTF.